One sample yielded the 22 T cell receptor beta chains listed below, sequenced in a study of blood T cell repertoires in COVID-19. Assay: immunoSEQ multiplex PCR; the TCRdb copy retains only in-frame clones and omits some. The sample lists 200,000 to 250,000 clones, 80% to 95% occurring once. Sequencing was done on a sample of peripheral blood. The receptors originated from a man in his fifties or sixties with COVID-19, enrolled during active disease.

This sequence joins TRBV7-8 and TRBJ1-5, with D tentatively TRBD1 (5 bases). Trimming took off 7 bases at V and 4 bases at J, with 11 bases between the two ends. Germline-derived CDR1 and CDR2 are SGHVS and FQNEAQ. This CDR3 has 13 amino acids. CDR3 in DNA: TGTGCCAGCACCGTTGACAGAAATCAGCCCCAGCATTTT. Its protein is CASTVDRNQPQHF.

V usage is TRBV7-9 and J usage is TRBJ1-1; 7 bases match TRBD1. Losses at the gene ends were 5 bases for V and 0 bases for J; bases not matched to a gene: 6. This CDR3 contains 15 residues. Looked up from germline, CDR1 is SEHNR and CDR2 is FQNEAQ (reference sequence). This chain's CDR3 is CASSNQGQLNTEAFF. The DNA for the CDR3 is TGTGCCAGCAGCAACCAGGGACAGTTGAACACTGAAGCTTTCTTT.

This CDR3 is CASSESVTEEQFF. CDR3 bases: TGCGCCAGCAGTGAGTCCGTAACAGAGGAGCAGTTCTTC. The chain has TRBV10-2 and TRBJ2-1; D gene uncertain. Trimming took 0 bases from V and 10 from J, leaving 10 bases between them. The CDR3 is made up of 13 amino acids. Germline CDR1 and CDR2: WSHSY and SAAADI.

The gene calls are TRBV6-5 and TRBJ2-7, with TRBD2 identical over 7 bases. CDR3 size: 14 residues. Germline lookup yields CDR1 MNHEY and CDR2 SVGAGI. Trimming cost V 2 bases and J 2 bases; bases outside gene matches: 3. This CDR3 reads CASSYRGLAYEQYF. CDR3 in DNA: TGTGCCAGCAGTTACCGAGGACTAGCCTACGAGCAGTACTTC.

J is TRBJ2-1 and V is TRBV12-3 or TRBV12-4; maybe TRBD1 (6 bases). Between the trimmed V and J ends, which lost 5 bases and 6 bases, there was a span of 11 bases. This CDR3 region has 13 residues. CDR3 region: CASSLQGINEQFF. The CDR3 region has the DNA TGTGCCAGCAGTCTACAGGGTATCAATGAGCAGTTCTTC.

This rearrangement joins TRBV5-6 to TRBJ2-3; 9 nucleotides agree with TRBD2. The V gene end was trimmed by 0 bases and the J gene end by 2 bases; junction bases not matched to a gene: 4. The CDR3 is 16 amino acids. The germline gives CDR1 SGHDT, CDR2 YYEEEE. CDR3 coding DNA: TGTGCCAGCAGCTTGGCGGCTAGCGGGGTCACAGATACGCAGTATTTT. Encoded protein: CASSLAASGVTDTQYF.

The CDR3 region is CASSWERGNTGELFF. CDR3 in DNA: TGTGCCAGCAGCTGGGAGAGAGGGAACACCGGGGAGCTGTTTTTT. This sequence joins TRBV5-5 and TRBJ2-2; tentatively, D is TRBD2 (5 bases). Trimming removed 3 bases from V and 1 base from J, with 10 bases in between. CDR3 size: 15 residues. CDR1 is SGHKS and CDR2 is YYEKEE in the germline V gene (reference sequence).

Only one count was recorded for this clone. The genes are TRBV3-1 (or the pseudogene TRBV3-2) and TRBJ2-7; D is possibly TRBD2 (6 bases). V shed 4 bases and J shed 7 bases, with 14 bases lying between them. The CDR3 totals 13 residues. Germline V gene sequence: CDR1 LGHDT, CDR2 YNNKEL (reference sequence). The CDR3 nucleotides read TGTGCCAGCAGCCCTCACGGAGGGTGGGAGCAGTACTTC. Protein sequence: CASSPHGGWEQYF.

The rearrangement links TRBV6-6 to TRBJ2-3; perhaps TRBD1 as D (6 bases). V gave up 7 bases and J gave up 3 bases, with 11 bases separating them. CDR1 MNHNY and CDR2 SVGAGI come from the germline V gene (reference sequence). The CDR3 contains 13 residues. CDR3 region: CASTGVGTDTQYF. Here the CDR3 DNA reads TGTGCCAGCACAGGGGTTGGGACAGATACGCAGTATTTT.

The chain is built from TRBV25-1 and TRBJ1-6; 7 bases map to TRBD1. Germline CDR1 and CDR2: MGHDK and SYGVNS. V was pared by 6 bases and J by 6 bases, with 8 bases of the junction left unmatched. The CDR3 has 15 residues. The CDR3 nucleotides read TGTGCCAGCAGACAGGGGTACCCTATTAATTCACCCCTCCACTTT. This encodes CASRQGYPINSPLHF. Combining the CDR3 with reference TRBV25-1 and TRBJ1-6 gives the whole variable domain EADIYQTPRYLVIGTGKKITLECSQTMGHDKMYWYQQDPGMELHLIHYSYGVNSTEKGDLSSESTVSRIRTEHFPLTLESARPSHTSQYLCASRQGYPINSPLHFGNGTRLTVT.

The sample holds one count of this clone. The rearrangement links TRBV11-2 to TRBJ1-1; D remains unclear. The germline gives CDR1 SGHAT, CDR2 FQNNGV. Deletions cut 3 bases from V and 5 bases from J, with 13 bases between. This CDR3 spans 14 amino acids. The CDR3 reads CASSFEGGITEAFF. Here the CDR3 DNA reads TGTGCCAGCAGCTTCGAGGGCGGGATTACTGAAGCTTTCTTT.

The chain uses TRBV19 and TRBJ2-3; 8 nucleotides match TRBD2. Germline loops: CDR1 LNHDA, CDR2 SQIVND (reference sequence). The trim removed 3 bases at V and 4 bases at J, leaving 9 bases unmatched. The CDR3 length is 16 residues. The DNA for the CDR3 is TGTGCCAGTAGTATTGGGGAAGCGGGAGTAGCAGATACGCAGTATTTT. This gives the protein CASSIGEAGVADTQYF.

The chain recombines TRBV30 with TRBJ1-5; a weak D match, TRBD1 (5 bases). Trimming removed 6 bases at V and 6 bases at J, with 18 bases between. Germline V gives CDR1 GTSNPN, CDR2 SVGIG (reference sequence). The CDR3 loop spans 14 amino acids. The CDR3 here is CACRSGTPGQPQHF. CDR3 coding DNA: TGTGCCTGTCGGTCCGGGACTCCGGGTCAGCCCCAGCATTTT.

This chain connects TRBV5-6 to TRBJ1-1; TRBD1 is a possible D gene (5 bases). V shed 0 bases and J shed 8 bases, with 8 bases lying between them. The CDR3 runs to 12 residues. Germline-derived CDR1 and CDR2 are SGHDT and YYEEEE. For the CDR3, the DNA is TGTGCCAGCAGCTTGGCGGGGGGAGAAGCTTTCTTT. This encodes CASSLAGGEAFF.

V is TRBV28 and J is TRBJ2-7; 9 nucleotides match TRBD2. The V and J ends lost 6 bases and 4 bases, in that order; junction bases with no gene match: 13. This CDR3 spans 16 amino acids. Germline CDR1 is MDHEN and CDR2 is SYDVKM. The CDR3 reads CASRPRTSDYPYEQYF. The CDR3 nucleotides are TGTGCCAGCAGGCCAAGGACTAGCGACTATCCTTACGAGCAGTACTTC.

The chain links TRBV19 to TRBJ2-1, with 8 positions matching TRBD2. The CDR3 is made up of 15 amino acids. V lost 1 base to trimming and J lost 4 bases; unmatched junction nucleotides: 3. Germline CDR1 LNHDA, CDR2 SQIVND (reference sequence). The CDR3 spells CASSIASGPYNEQFF. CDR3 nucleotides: TGTGCCAGTAGTATAGCTAGCGGGCCTTACAATGAGCAGTTCTTC. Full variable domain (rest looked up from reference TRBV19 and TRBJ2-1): DGGITQSPKYLFRKEGQNVTLSCEQNLNHDAMYWYRQDPGQGLRLIYYSQIVNDFQKGDIAEGYSVSREKKESFPLTVTSAQKNPTAFYLCASSIASGPYNEQFFGPGTRLTVL.

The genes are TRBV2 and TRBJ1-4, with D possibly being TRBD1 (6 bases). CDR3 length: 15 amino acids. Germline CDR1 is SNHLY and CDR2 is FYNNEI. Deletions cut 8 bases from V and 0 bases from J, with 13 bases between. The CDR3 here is CASRTGPTTNEKLFF. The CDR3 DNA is TGTGCCAGCCGTACAGGGCCCACAACTAATGAAAAACTGTTTTTT.

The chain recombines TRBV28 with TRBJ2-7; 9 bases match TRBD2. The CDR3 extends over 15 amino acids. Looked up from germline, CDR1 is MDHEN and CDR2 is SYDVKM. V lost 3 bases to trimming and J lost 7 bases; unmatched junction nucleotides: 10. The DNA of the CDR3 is TGTGCCAGCAGTTTCCGGCTAGCGGGGTTGAGAGAGCAGTACTTC. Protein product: CASSFRLAGLREQYF.

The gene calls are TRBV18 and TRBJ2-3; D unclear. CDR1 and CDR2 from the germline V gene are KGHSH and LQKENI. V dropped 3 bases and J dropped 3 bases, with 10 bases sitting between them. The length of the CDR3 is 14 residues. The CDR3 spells CASSPIDSTDTQYF. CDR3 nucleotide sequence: TGTGCCAGCTCACCGATTGACTCTACAGATACGCAGTATTTT.

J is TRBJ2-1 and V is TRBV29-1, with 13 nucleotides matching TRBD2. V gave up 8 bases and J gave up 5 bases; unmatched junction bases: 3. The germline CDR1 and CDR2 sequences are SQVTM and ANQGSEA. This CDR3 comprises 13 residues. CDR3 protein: CSSGTSGNNEQFF. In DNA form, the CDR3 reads TGCAGCTCCGGGACTAGCGGGAACAATGAGCAGTTCTTC.

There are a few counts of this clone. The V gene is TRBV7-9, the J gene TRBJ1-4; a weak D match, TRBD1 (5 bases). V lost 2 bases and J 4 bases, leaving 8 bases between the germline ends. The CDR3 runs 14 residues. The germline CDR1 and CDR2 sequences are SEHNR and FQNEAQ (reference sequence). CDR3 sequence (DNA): TGTGCCAGCAGCTTATCAGGGAATAATGAAAAACTGTTTTTT. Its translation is CASSLSGNNEKLFF.

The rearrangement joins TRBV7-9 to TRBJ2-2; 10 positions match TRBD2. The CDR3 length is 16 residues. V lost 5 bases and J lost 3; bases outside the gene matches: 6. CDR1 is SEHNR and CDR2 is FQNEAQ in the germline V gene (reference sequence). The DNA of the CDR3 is TGTGCCAGCAGCGTTAGCGGGAGGCGCGACACCGGGGAGCTGTTTTTT. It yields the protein CASSVSGRRDTGELFF.